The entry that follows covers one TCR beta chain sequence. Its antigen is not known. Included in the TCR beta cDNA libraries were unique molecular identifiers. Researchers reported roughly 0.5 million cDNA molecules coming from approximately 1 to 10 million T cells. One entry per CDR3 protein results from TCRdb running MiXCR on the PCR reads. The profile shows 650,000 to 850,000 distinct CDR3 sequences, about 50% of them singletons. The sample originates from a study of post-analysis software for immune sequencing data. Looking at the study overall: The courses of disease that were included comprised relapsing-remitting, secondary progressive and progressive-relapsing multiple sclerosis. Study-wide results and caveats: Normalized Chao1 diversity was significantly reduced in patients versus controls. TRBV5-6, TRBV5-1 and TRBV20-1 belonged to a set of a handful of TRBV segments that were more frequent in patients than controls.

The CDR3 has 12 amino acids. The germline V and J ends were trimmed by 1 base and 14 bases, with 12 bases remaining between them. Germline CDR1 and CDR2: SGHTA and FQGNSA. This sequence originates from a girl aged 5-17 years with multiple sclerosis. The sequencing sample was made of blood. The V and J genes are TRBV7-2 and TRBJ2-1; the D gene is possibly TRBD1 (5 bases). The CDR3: CASSLEPSREFF. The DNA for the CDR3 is TGTGCCAGCAGCTTAGAACCATCCAGGGAGTTCTTC.